The 25 T cell receptor beta chains below come from one sample, sequenced in a study of T cell changes during pregnancy in multiple sclerosis. The protocol was immunoSEQ multiplex PCR, while the TCRdb copy is restricted to in-frame clones and leaves out a portion. The sample includes about 58,000 clones, roughly nine tenths of them seen just once. The sample consisted of CD4+ T cells from peripheral blood mononuclear cells, taken after pregnancy. These receptors were collected from a female donor in good health, enrolled as a control in a pregnancy study.

The rearrangement links TRBV5-4 to TRBJ2-3; D perhaps matches TRBD2 (5 bases). With 4 bases removed from V and 4 bases from J, the gap between germline ends came to 22 bases. The CDR3 is 17 amino acids. CDR1 and CDR2 (germline): SGHNT, YYREEE (reference sequence). In nucleotides, the CDR3 is TGTGCCAGCAGCGATGGGCTAGCTGGGCCCGTGTCAGATACGCAGTATTTT. Protein sequence: CASSDGLAGPVSDTQYF.

V and J are TRBV14 and TRBJ1-6, with no clear D. Germline assignment: CDR1 SGHDN and CDR2 FVKESK. Between the trimmed V and J ends, which lost 0 bases and 4 bases, there was a span of 10 bases. The CDR3 runs to 16 residues. This chain's CDR3 is CASSQDFAGYNSPLHF. The CDR3 DNA reads TGTGCCAGCAGCCAAGACTTTGCGGGATATAATTCACCCCTCCACTTT.

The J gene is TRBJ1-2, the V gene TRBV9, with a weak D call TRBD1 (5 bases). This CDR3 is 14 amino acids long. The V gene lost 3 bases and the J gene lost 2 bases, with 11 bases spanning the gap. Germline-derived CDR1 and CDR2 are SGDLS and YYNGEE. This chain's CDR3 is CASSGAGRNYGYTF. CDR3 coding DNA: TGTGCCAGCAGCGGAGCAGGGAGGAACTATGGCTACACCTTC.

The chain combines TRBV6-1 with TRBJ2-7; D remains ambiguous. This CDR3 has 16 residues. Germline-derived CDR1 and CDR2 are MNHNS and SASEGT. Trimming removed 0 bases at V and 0 bases at J, with 12 bases between. The CDR3 here is CASSEAAPSSSYEQYF. Here the CDR3 DNA reads TGTGCCAGCAGTGAAGCCGCCCCGTCCAGCTCCTACGAGCAGTACTTC.

V usage is TRBV4-1 and J usage is TRBJ1-6; no reliable D call. The CDR3 is 15 amino acids. The germline V and J ends were trimmed by 5 bases and 7 bases, with 15 bases remaining between them. Germline-derived CDR1 and CDR2 are MGHRA and YSYEKL. CDR3 residues: CASSSMRTGNSPLHF. The CDR3 region has the DNA TGCGCCAGCAGCTCCATGAGGACGGGAAATTCACCCCTCCACTTT.

The count of this clone is one. This sequence joins TRBV9 and TRBJ2-7; 8 bases align to TRBD1. In germline, CDR1 is SGDLS, CDR2 YYNGEE. Trimming at V came to 2 bases and at J to 2 bases, leaving 6 bases not matched to a gene. There are 15 residues in the CDR3. The CDR3 sequence is CASSVGQGSTYEQYF. CDR3 in DNA: TGTGCCAGCAGCGTCGGACAGGGTAGCACCTACGAGCAGTACTTC. Combining the CDR3 with reference TRBV9 and TRBJ2-7 gives the whole variable domain DSGVTQTPKHLITATGQRVTLRCSPRSGDLSVYWYQQSLDQGLQFLIQYYNGEERAKGNILERFSAQQFPDLHSELNLSSLELGDSALYFCASSVGQGSTYEQYFGPGTRLTVT.

V and J are TRBV14 and TRBJ2-1; 7 bases agree with TRBD2. V lost 4 bases, J lost 9 bases, and 12 bases stayed unmatched. The CDR3 consists of 15 residues. Per the germline V gene, CDR1 is SGHDN and CDR2 is FVKESK. Written as DNA, the CDR3 is TGTGCCAGCAGCCCTTTCCGGGGGGAGGGGAGTGAGCAGTTCTTC. Translating it yields CASSPFRGEGSEQFF. Full variable domain (outside the CDR3, taken from reference TRBV14 and TRBJ2-1): EAGVTQFPSHSVIEKGQTVTLRCDPISGHDNLYWYRRVMGKEIKFLLHFVKESKQDESGMPNNRFLAERTGGTYSTLKVQPAELEDSGVYFCASSPFRGEGSEQFFGPGTRLTVL.

This clone was recorded a few times. The gene calls are TRBV9 and TRBJ1-1, with D tentatively TRBD1 (5 bases). Germline values: CDR1 SGDLS, CDR2 YYNGEE. The ends were cut back, 3 bases at V and 5 bases at J, with 14 bases in the middle. The CDR3 consists of 14 residues. The CDR3, as DNA: TGTGCCAGCAGCGCAGAAGCGGGACGAACTGAAGCTTTCTTT. It codes for CASSAEAGRTEAFF.

This rearrangement joins TRBV6-1 to TRBJ1-2, with TRBD1 matching 8 bases. The germline CDR1 and CDR2 sequences are MNHNS and SASEGT. The V gene end was trimmed by 4 bases and the J gene end by 3 bases; junction bases not matched to a gene: 10. The CDR3 is made up of 16 amino acids. Here the CDR3 reads CASSGWTGRVDYGYTF. Written as DNA, the CDR3 is TGTGCCAGCAGTGGTTGGACAGGGAGGGTCGACTATGGCTACACCTTC.

The chain carries TRBV6-1 and TRBJ1-5; tentatively, D is TRBD1 (6 bases). The germline V gene has CDR1 MNHNS and CDR2 SASEGT. Trimming took 3 bases from V and 2 from J, leaving 17 bases between them. The length of the CDR3 is 17 residues. The CDR3 protein is CASSEAWGGHGNQPQHF. CDR3 nucleotide sequence: TGTGCCAGCAGTGAGGCCTGGGGGGGGCATGGCAATCAGCCCCAGCATTTT.

The gene calls are TRBV7-2 and TRBJ1-2; 9 nucleotides agree with TRBD1. From germline, CDR1 is SGHTA and CDR2 FQGNSA. V was clipped by 5 bases and J by 3 bases; unmatched bases: 7. The CDR3 covers 15 residues. CDR3 bases: TGTGCCAGCAGCCCCCCGGGACAGGGTCACTATGGCTACACCTTC. The encoded protein is CASSPPGQGHYGYTF.

This chain connects TRBV5-1 to TRBJ1-1; no clear D gene. Germline V gives CDR1 SGHRS, CDR2 YFSETQ. The CDR3 contains 15 residues. Between the trimmed V and J ends, which lost 2 bases and 2 bases, there was a span of 13 bases. The CDR3 loop is CASSLEGFGNTEAFF. CDR3 bases: TGCGCCAGCAGCTTAGAGGGTTTCGGAAACACTGAAGCTTTCTTT.

This chain links TRBV30 with TRBJ1-2; unclear D gene. The CDR3 is 13 residues long. The germline V and J ends were trimmed by 1 base and 2 bases, with 8 bases remaining between them. The germline CDR1 and CDR2 sequences are GTSNPN and SVGIG (reference sequence). CDR3 sequence reads: CAWSDRENYGYTF. In nucleotides, the CDR3 is TGTGCCTGGAGTGACCGGGAGAACTATGGCTACACCTTC.

The chain carries TRBV9 and TRBJ2-7; 8 bases agree with TRBD2. Germline loops: CDR1 SGDLS, CDR2 YYNGEE. CDR3 length: 16 residues. The J segment lost 6 bases and the V segment lost 0 bases, leaving 11 bases of the junction unmatched. CDR3: CASSVGPSGLEAEQYF. CDR3 DNA sequence: TGTGCCAGCAGCGTAGGGCCTAGCGGGTTGGAAGCCGAGCAGTACTTC.

This chain joins TRBV13 and TRBJ2-5; 7 nucleotides line up with TRBD2. Germline V gene data show CDR1 as PRHDT and CDR2 as FYEKMQ (reference sequence). The length of the CDR3 is 18 residues. The trim removed 0 bases at V and 4 bases at J, leaving 14 bases unmatched. In DNA form, the CDR3 reads TGTGCCAGCAGCTTAGGAGGGCGGGGGAGGGGTCCGGGAGAGACCCAGTACTTC. This translates into CASSLGGRGRGPGETQYF.

The chain uses TRBV6-1 and TRBJ2-5; D possibly corresponds to TRBD1 (5 bases). The CDR3 consists of 17 residues. Trimming stripped 3 bases from V and 3 bases from J, with 20 bases between. CDR1 MNHNS and CDR2 SASEGT come from the germline V gene. Written as DNA, the CDR3 is TGTGCCAGCAGTGACTGGAAGCCGCTGGGGCCCAAAGAGACCCAGTACTTC. Translated: CASSDWKPLGPKETQYF.

V gene TRBV5-1 combines with J gene TRBJ2-5, with TRBD1 matching over 7 bases. V shed 4 bases and J 4 bases; nucleotides not matched to a gene: 7. This CDR3 is 14 amino acids long. Germline loops: CDR1 SGHRS, CDR2 YFSETQ. CDR3 nucleotide sequence: TGCGCCAGCAGCCCGAAAACAGGGGTAGAGACCCAGTACTTC. It encodes CASSPKTGVETQYF. Full variable domain (rest looked up from reference TRBV5-1 and TRBJ2-5): KAGVTQTPRYLIKTRGQQVTLSCSPISGHRSVSWYQQTPGQGLQFLFEYFSETQRNKGNFPGRFSGRQFSNSRSEMNVSTLELGDSALYLCASSPKTGVETQYFGPGTRLLVL.

The chain is built from TRBV4-2 and TRBJ2-7; D is perhaps TRBD1 (6 bases). The V and J ends lost 1 base and 1 base respectively, with 11 bases between them. The V gene's germline CDR1 is LGHNA and CDR2 YNFKEQ. The length of the CDR3 is 15 residues. CDR3 nucleotides: TGTGCCAGCAGCCAAGCCACGACAGGATCCTACGAGCAGTACTTC. The encoded protein is CASSQATTGSYEQYF.

The V and J genes are TRBV15 and TRBJ1-1, with D unclear. The CDR3 spans 12 residues. CDR1 LNHNV and CDR2 YYDKDF come from the germline V gene (reference sequence). The V end was cut by 5 bases, the J end by 4 bases, with 8 bases between. This chain's CDR3 is CATSYGGTEAFF. The CDR3 DNA sequence: TGTGCCACCAGCTATGGAGGCACTGAAGCTTTCTTT.

The V call is TRBV6-5, the J call TRBJ1-1; 8 bases fit TRBD1. Losses at the gene ends were 6 bases for V and 4 bases for J; bases not matched to a gene: 7. Germline loops: CDR1 MNHEY, CDR2 SVGAGI. CDR3 length: 14 residues. The CDR3 DNA sequence: TGTGCCAGCAGCATCAGGGGGCAGAGCACTGAAGCTTTCTTT. Translated, it gives CASSIRGQSTEAFF.

Of note for this clone: Other DNA sequences of this sample code for an identical CDR3. The genes are TRBV5-1 and TRBJ1-1; TRBD1 agrees at 10 bases. Trimming at V came to 5 bases and at J to 1 base, leaving 2 bases not matched to a gene. Germline V gene data show CDR1 as SGHRS and CDR2 as YFSETQ. CDR3 length: 14 amino acids. CDR3 residues: CASSWTGGNTEAFF. Written as DNA, the CDR3 is TGCGCCAGCAGTTGGACAGGGGGGAACACTGAAGCTTTCTTT.

V usage is TRBV18 and J usage is TRBJ2-2; TRBD2 matches 7 bases. V lost 3 bases to trimming and J lost 2 bases; unmatched junction nucleotides: 9. The length of the CDR3 is 17 residues. CDR1 is KGHSH, CDR2 LQKENI, per germline. The CDR3 is CASSPAGTNQNTGELFF. The CDR3 DNA follows: TGTGCCAGCTCACCGGCAGGGACTAATCAAAACACCGGGGAGCTGTTTTTT.

This chain links TRBV7-3 with TRBJ2-1; the D is unclear. The CDR3 contains 13 residues. Trimming cost V 2 bases and J 5 bases, with 7 bases left between them. Germline assignment: CDR1 SGHTA and CDR2 FQGTGA. CDR3 bases: TGTGCCAGCAGCTTAGAACTGAACAATGAGCAGTTCTTC. Amino acids: CASSLELNNEQFF.

The V call is TRBV6-5, the J call TRBJ2-5, with D possibly being TRBD2 (5 bases). In germline, CDR1 is MNHEY, CDR2 SVGAGI. This CDR3 has 14 amino acids. Trimming shortened V by 6 bases and J by 3 bases, and 14 bases separated the two germline ends. The CDR3 protein is CASRHDSGEETQYF. CDR3 nucleotides: TGTGCCAGCAGGCACGACTCCGGGGAAGAGACCCAGTACTTC.

V is TRBV19 and J is TRBJ1-5; TRBD1 might be the D (6 bases). CDR1 and CDR2 (germline): LNHDA, SQIVND (reference sequence). CDR3 length: 15 residues. V lost 5 bases to trimming and J lost 4 bases, with 15 bases between them. The CDR3 protein is CASSPQGVPNQPQHF. The CDR3 nucleotides read TGTGCCAGTAGTCCACAGGGCGTCCCAAATCAGCCCCAGCATTTT.